This TCR beta chain stems from a study of Ad26.COV2.S vaccination and SARS-CoV-2 variants. On the study more broadly: Doses of Ad26.COV2.S were injected into muscle once or twice, 56 days apart. General observations from the study: Reported findings describe substantial breadth in spike-specific CD8+ and CD4+ T cell responses following vaccination. Ad26.COV2.S recipients had broader spike-specific TCRs (P = 0.0014).

Points on this clone: The antigen is unknown.

Repertoires were generated with immunoSEQ multiplex PCR, while TCRdb's copy carries only in-frame clones and drops some. The data contain about 680,000 clones, around 90% of them singletons. Described treatment: over 15 received Ad26.COV2.S at low or high dose, single or two shots; 5 received placebo; per-sample allocation not given. Following the first vaccine or placebo injection, samples were taken on day 63. V was shortened by 2 bases and J by 4 bases, with 10 bases between the two germline ends. This CDR3 is 14 amino acids long. The germline V gene has CDR1 MNHEY and CDR2 SVGAGI. J is TRBJ2-3 and V is TRBV6-5; D unclear. This TCR came from a person aged 18 to 59 who received the Ad26.COV2.S COVID-19 vaccine or a placebo. Sequenced material: peripheral blood, taken in a trial of Ad26.COV2.S vaccine versus placebo. The chain's CDR3 is CASSYRIEADTQYF. The CDR3 DNA reads as TGTGCCAGCAGTTACCGGATAGAAGCAGATACGCAGTATTTT.